This TCR beta chain was observed in a study of blood T cell repertoires in COVID-19. Across the whole study: Both acute and convalescent COVID-19 samples were obtained from the United States, Italy and Spain. From T cells, B-cell-depleted T cells, or PBMCs came the material, which was cDNA or gDNA.

The CDR3 loop spans 14 amino acids. Trimming left V 4 bases short and J 5 bases short, with 13 bases between. Looked up from germline, CDR1 is SGDLS and CDR2 is YYNGEE. In the original analysis: Amplification of reference gene primers provided the estimated nucleated cell counts. Sequencing was performed with immunoSEQ multiplex PCR; in TCRdb, only in-frame clones are kept and a portion is missing. V, J and clone size reflect that table, while D and trimming were determined from the DNA. The sample includes roughly 390,000 clones, around 84% of them seen just once. Sequenced material: peripheral blood. This chain joins TRBV9 and TRBJ2-1; D is possibly TRBD1 (5 bases). This receptor was identified in a woman under 30 with acute or convalescent COVID-19. CDR3 loop: CASSPPGRDNEQFF. CDR3 sequence (DNA): TGTGCCAGCAGCCCCCCCGGCAGGGACAATGAGCAGTTCTTC. The variable domain in full, completed from reference TRBV9 and TRBJ2-1, reads DSGVTQTPKHLITATGQRVTLRCSPRSGDLSVYWYQQSLDQGLQFLIQYYNGEERAKGNILERFSAQQFPDLHSELNLSSLELGDSALYFCASSPPGRDNEQFFGPGTRLTVL.